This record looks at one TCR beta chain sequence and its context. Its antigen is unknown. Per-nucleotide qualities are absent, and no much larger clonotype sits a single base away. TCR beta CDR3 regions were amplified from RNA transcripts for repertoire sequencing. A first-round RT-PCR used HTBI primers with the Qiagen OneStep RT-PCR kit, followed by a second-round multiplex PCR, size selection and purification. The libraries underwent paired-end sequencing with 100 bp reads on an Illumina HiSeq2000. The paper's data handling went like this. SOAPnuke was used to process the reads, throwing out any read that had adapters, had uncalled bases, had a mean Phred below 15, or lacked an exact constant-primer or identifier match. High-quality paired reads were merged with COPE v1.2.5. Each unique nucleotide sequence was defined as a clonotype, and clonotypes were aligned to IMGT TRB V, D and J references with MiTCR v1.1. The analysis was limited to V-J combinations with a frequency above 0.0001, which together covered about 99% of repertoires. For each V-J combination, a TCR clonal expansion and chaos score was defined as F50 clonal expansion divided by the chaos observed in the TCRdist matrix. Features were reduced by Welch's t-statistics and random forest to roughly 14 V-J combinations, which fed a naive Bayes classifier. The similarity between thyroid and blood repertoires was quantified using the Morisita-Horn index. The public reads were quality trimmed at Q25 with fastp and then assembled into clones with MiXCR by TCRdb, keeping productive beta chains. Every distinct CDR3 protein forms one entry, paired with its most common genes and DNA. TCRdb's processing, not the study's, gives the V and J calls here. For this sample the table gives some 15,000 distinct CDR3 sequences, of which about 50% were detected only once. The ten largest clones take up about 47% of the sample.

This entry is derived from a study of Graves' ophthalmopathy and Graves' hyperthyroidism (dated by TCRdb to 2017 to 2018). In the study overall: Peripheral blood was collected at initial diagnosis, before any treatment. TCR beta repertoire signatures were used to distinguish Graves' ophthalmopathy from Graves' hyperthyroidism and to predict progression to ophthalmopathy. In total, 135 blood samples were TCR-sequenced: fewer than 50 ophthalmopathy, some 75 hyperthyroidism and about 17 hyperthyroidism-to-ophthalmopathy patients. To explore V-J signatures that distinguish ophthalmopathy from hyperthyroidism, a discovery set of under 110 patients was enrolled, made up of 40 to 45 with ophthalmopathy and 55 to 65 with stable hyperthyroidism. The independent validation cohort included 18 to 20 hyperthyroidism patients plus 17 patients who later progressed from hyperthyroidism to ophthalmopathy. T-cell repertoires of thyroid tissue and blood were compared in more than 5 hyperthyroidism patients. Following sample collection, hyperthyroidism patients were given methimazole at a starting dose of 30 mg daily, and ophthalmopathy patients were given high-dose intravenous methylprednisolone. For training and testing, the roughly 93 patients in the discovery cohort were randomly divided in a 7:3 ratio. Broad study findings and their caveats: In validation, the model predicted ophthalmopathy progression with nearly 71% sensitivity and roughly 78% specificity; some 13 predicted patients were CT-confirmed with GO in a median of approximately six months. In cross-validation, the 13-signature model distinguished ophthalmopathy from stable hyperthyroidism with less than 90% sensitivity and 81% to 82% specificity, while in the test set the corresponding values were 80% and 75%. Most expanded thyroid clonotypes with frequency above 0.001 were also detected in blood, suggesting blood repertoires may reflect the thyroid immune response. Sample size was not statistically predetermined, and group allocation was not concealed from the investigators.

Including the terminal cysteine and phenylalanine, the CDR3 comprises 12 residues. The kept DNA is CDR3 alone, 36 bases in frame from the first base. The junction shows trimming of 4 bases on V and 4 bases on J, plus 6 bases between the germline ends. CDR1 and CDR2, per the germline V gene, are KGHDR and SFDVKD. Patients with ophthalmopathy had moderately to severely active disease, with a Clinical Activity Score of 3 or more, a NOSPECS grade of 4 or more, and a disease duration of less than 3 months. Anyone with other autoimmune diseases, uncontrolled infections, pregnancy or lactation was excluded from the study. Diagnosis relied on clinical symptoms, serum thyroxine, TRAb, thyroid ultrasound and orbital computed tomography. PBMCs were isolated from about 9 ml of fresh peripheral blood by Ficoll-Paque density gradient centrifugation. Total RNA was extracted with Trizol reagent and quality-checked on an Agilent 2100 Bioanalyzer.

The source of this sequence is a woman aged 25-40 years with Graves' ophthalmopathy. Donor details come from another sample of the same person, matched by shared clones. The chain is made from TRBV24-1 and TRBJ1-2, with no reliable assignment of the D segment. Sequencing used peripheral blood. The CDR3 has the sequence CATSDPGYGYTF. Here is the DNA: TGTGCCACCAGTGACCCCGGCTATGGCTACACCTTC.